The 30 T cell receptor beta chains presented below share a single source sample, sequenced in a study of radiation and T cells in renal cell carcinoma. Time point denoted: blood 4 weeks post-SBRT, at nephrectomy. Sample treatment: 15 Gy SBRT to primary tumor, nephrectomy 4 weeks later. Libraries were prepared by immunoSEQ multiplex PCR; TCRdb keeps only in-frame clonotypes and omits some of them. The table lists over 35,000 clones, roughly 85% of them singletons. The sequenced sample was blood, obtained from a patient whose treatment included radiotherapy and nephrectomy. These receptors all come from a woman between 65 and 79 years old with renal cell carcinoma.

The genes are TRBV27 and TRBJ1-4; D unclear. The CDR3 has 14 residues. CDR1 is MNHEY, CDR2 SMNVEV, per germline (reference sequence). V was clipped by 5 bases and J by 6 bases, with 13 bases between them. The CDR3 loop reads CASSEAPSYEKLFF. For the CDR3, the DNA is TGTGCCAGCAGTGAAGCCCCAAGCTATGAAAAACTGTTTTTT.

The chain combines TRBV2 with TRBJ1-2, with D possibly being TRBD1 (6 bases). V lost 1 base and J lost 8, with 11 bases in between. Per germline, CDR1 SNHLY and CDR2 FYNNEI. The CDR3 runs to 13 residues. The chain's CDR3 is CASSEDQGLGYTF. The CDR3 nucleotides are TGTGCCAGCAGTGAAGATCAGGGGCTCGGCTACACCTTC.

The chain couples TRBV2 to TRBJ2-3; D is perhaps TRBD2 (6 bases). The CDR3 spans 14 residues. V was trimmed by 8 bases and J by 2 bases, leaving 14 bases between them. Germline-derived CDR1 and CDR2 are SNHLY and FYNNEI. CDR3 loop: CASHSGTLTDTQYF. The DNA for the CDR3 is TGTGCCAGCCACTCCGGGACTCTCACAGATACGCAGTATTTT.

The chain couples TRBV7-9 to TRBJ2-5; D call uncertain. Trimming pared 8 bases from V and 4 bases from J, leaving 14 bases between. Germline lookup yields CDR1 SEHNR and CDR2 FQNEAQ (reference sequence). CDR3 length: 13 amino acids. CDR3 nucleotides: TGTGCCAGCCGAATGACGGGTGGAGAGACCCAGTACTTC. Translation: CASRMTGGETQYF.

The J gene is TRBJ1-2, the V gene TRBV2; D unresolved. The V gene's germline CDR1 is SNHLY and CDR2 FYNNEI. This CDR3 contains 13 residues. V gave up 8 bases and J gave up 2 bases, with 12 bases separating them. The CDR3 reads CASARTYNYGYTF. The CDR3, as DNA: TGTGCCAGCGCTAGGACTTACAACTATGGCTACACCTTC.

V usage is TRBV14 and J usage is TRBJ1-2, with D possibly being TRBD1 (5 bases). The CDR3 is made up of 14 amino acids. Trimming took off 1 base at V and 7 bases at J, with 13 bases between the two ends. CDR1 SGHDN and CDR2 FVKESK come from the germline V gene. This chain's CDR3 is CASSQVDGGVGYTF. CDR3 in DNA: TGTGCCAGCAGCCAAGTCGATGGAGGGGTTGGCTACACCTTC.

This clone was recorded only once. V usage is TRBV7-2 and J usage is TRBJ2-2, with D unclear. The V gene's germline CDR1 is SGHTA and CDR2 FQGNSA. The germline V and J ends were trimmed by 4 bases and 5 bases, with 8 bases remaining between them. CDR3 length: 13 residues. The CDR3 DNA reads as TGTGCCAGCAGCTGGGGTCAAACCGGGGAGCTGTTTTTT. It yields the protein CASSWGQTGELFF.

This chain connects TRBV6-1 to TRBJ1-1, with D unclear. The CDR3 length is 11 residues. The ends were cut back, 6 bases at V and 2 bases at J, with 4 bases in the middle. The V gene's germline CDR1 is MNHNS and CDR2 SASEGT. The CDR3 region has the DNA TGTGCCAGCAGGATTAACACTGAAGCTTTCTTT. Translation: CASRINTEAFF.

This clone appeared a few times. J is TRBJ2-2 and V is TRBV5-1; D not certain. Germline V CDR1 and CDR2: SGHRS, YFSETQ. Trimming removed 0 bases at V and 0 bases at J, with 6 bases between. The CDR3 consists of 15 residues. The CDR3: CASSLETTNTGELFF. CDR3 DNA: TGCGCCAGCAGCTTGGAAACTACGAACACCGGGGAGCTGTTTTTT.

The gene calls are TRBV27 and TRBJ2-2; D remains ambiguous. V was pared by 3 bases and J by 4 bases, with 12 bases between. The CDR3 is 15 amino acids. From germline, CDR1 is MNHEY and CDR2 SMNVEV (reference sequence). CDR3 loop: CASSFQGLVTGELFF. In DNA, the CDR3 is TGTGCCAGCAGTTTCCAAGGGCTAGTCACCGGGGAGCTGTTTTTT.

V gene TRBV19 combines with J gene TRBJ2-3, with TRBD2 matching over 8 bases. V was pared by 3 bases and J by 14 bases, with 4 bases of the junction left unmatched. The CDR3 extends over 11 amino acids. Germline CDR1 reads LNHDA; CDR2 reads SQIVND (reference sequence). Here the CDR3 DNA reads TGTGCCAGTAGTATCAGCGGGAGTTCGTATTTT. It codes for CASSISGSSYF.

V gene TRBV7-2 combines with J gene TRBJ2-2; no definite D call. The CDR3 has 14 amino acids. Germline-derived CDR1 and CDR2 are SGHTA and FQGNSA. V was clipped by 0 bases and J by 0 bases, with 2 bases between them. CDR3 region: CASSLATNTGELFF. The CDR3 bases are TGTGCCAGCAGCTTAGCAACGAACACCGGGGAGCTGTTTTTT. Variable domain in full (rest from reference TRBV7-2 and TRBJ2-2): GAGVSQSPSNKVTEKGKDVELRCDPISGHTALYWYRQSLGQGLEFLIYFQGNSAPDKSGLPSDRFSAERTGGSVSTLTIQRTQQEDSAVYLCASSLATNTGELFFGEGSRLTVL.

This rearrangement joins TRBV9 to TRBJ2-2, with 9 positions matching TRBD2. After removal of 4 bases from V and 5 bases from J, the junction contained 9 bases not matched to a gene. Germline CDR1 is SGDLS and CDR2 is YYNGEE. The CDR3 sequence is 16 residues long. CDR3 sequence (DNA): TGTGCCAGCAGCCCCCAAATTAGCGGGAGTACCGGGGAGCTGTTTTTT. Residues: CASSPQISGSTGELFF. Full variable domain (outside the CDR3, taken from reference TRBV9 and TRBJ2-2): DSGVTQTPKHLITATGQRVTLRCSPRSGDLSVYWYQQSLDQGLQFLIQYYNGEERAKGNILERFSAQQFPDLHSELNLSSLELGDSALYFCASSPQISGSTGELFFGEGSRLTVL.

This sequence joins TRBV6-5 and TRBJ2-7, with 7 bases fitting TRBD2. Trimming cost V 1 base and J 2 bases; bases outside gene matches: 8. In germline, CDR1 is MNHEY, CDR2 SVGAGI. The CDR3 consists of 16 residues. The CDR3 protein is CASSYFSGPLTYEQYF. In nucleotides, the CDR3 is TGTGCCAGCAGTTACTTTAGCGGGCCCCTTACCTACGAGCAGTACTTC.

V usage is TRBV7-8 and J usage is TRBJ1-6; D is perhaps TRBD1 (6 bases). The CDR3 is 16 amino acids. Germline CDR1 reads SGHVS; CDR2 reads FQNEAQ. Trimming left V 5 bases short and J 6 bases short, with 17 bases between. The DNA for the CDR3 is TGTGCCAGCAGCCGAACCTTGGACAGCCCTAATTCACCCCTCCACTTT. Residues: CASSRTLDSPNSPLHF.

In this sample, this clone turned up a few times. The V and J genes are TRBV7-9 and TRBJ1-5; D not certain. V lost 1 base to trimming and J lost 6 bases, with 4 bases between them. This CDR3 has 12 amino acids. CDR1 and CDR2 (germline): SEHNR, FQNEAQ (reference sequence). CDR3 DNA: TGTGCCAGCAGCTTAGGGACTCAGCCCCAGCATTTT. The encoded protein is CASSLGTQPQHF.

The chain links TRBV4-1 to TRBJ2-1, with 10 bases aligning to TRBD2. The CDR3 contains 15 residues. Germline CDR1 is MGHRA and CDR2 is YSYEKL. Unmatched junction bases numbered 2, after V lost 0 bases and J lost 6 bases. CDR3 residues: CASSQDLAGVNEQFF. The CDR3 bases are TGCGCCAGCAGCCAAGATCTAGCGGGAGTCAATGAGCAGTTCTTC.

The rearrangement uses TRBV6-1 and TRBJ2-7; no reliable D call. The length of the CDR3 is 12 residues. The germline V gene encodes CDR1 MNHNS and CDR2 SASEGT. Trimming stripped 6 bases from V and 2 bases from J, with 8 bases between. CDR3 DNA sequence: TGTGCCAGCAGCTCGGGCCCCTACGAGCAGTACTTC. It translates to CASSSGPYEQYF.

This chain joins TRBV19 and TRBJ1-2, with 8 bases that match TRBD1. CDR3 size: 13 residues. CDR1 LNHDA and CDR2 SQIVND come from the germline V gene (reference sequence). V shed 5 bases and J 9 bases; nucleotides not matched to a gene: 8. CDR3 in amino acids: CASSVDRVSRYTF. In DNA, the CDR3 is TGTGCCAGTAGTGTGGACAGGGTGAGTCGCTACACCTTC.

CDR3 sequence (DNA): TGTGCCAGCAGCTCTGGTGCCGGGACAGGGGTGGAGCAGTACTTC. Translation: CASSSGAGTGVEQYF. The genes are TRBV5-4 and TRBJ2-7, with 10 bases lining up with TRBD1. The germline gives CDR1 SGHNT, CDR2 YYREEE (reference sequence). The V and J ends lost 3 bases and 7 bases, in that order; junction bases with no gene match: 10. CDR3 size: 15 residues.

CDR3 bases: TGTGCCAGCAACGCGTACACCGGGGAGCTGTTTTTT. Its protein product is CASNAYTGELFF. The chain combines TRBV25-1 with TRBJ2-2; no clear D. This CDR3 contains 12 residues. Germline V gene sequence: CDR1 MGHDK, CDR2 SYGVNS. Trimming took off 7 bases at V and 3 bases at J, with 6 bases between the two ends.

CDR3 nucleotide sequence: TGTGCCAGTAGTTACGGACAGGGAAACTATGGCTACACCTTC. Protein sequence: CASSYGQGNYGYTF. The rearrangement links TRBV19 to TRBJ1-2; 8 nucleotides line up with TRBD1. Germline V gene lookup returns CDR1 LNHDA and CDR2 SQIVND (reference sequence). Losses at the gene ends were 5 bases for V and 2 bases for J; bases not matched to a gene: 4. This CDR3 contains 14 residues.

The chain links TRBV7-3 to TRBJ2-6, with TRBD2 as a possible D gene (6 bases). There are 18 residues in the CDR3. Germline V lookup: CDR1 SGHTA, CDR2 FQGTGA. V gave up 4 bases and J gave up 0 bases, with 16 bases separating them. CDR3 protein: CASSSLPGAVSGANVLTF. CDR3 nucleotides: TGTGCCAGCAGCTCCCTTCCGGGAGCCGTCTCTGGGGCCAACGTCCTGACTTTC.

V gene TRBV6-5 combines with J gene TRBJ2-6; no reliable D call. The CDR3 length is 14 residues. Germline V lookup: CDR1 MNHEY, CDR2 SVGAGI. Between the trimmed V and J ends, which lost 4 bases and 1 base, there was a span of 5 bases. CDR3 coding DNA: TGTGCCAGCAGTTCCCGTTCTGGGGCCAACGTCCTGACTTTC. Translating gives CASSSRSGANVLTF.

The chain recombines TRBV25-1 with TRBJ2-1; D not certain. V shed 3 bases and J shed 6 bases, with 15 bases lying between them. Germline CDR1 is MGHDK and CDR2 is SYGVNS. The length of the CDR3 is 15 residues. CDR3 loop: CASSEQAGSTNEQFF. As DNA, the CDR3 is TGTGCCAGCAGTGAGCAAGCCGGGTCTACCAATGAGCAGTTCTTC.

V gene TRBV7-2 combines with J gene TRBJ2-2, with 7 positions matching TRBD1. The V gene's germline CDR1 is SGHTA and CDR2 FQGNSA. With V trimmed by 1 base and J by 6 bases, 5 bases remained unmatched. The CDR3 covers 15 residues. CDR3 bases: TGTGCCAGCAGCTTAGAGACAGGGATCGCCGGGGAGCTGTTTTTT. Its translation: CASSLETGIAGELFF.

The chain carries TRBV2 and TRBJ1-5; possible D gene TRBD1, 5 bases. The germline V gene has CDR1 SNHLY and CDR2 FYNNEI. Trimming left V 5 bases short and J 3 bases short, with 11 bases between. This CDR3 comprises 14 residues. As DNA, the CDR3 is TGTGCCAGCAGTTTTACAGGAGACAATCAGCCCCAGCATTTT. Amino acids: CASSFTGDNQPQHF. Full variable domain (rest looked up from reference TRBV2 and TRBJ1-5): EPEVTQTPSHQVTQMGQEVILRCVPISNHLYFYWYRQILGQKVEFLVSFYNNEISEKSEIFDDQFSVERPDGSNFTLKIRSTKLEDSAMYFCASSFTGDNQPQHFGDGTRLSIL.

V usage is TRBV5-1 and J usage is TRBJ2-1, with D tentatively TRBD2 (5 bases). Trimming cost V 4 bases and J 3 bases, with 17 bases left between them. This CDR3 has 16 residues. Germline CDR1 and CDR2: SGHRS and YFSETQ. The CDR3 spells CASSATRPSSYNEQFF. CDR3 in DNA: TGCGCCAGCAGCGCCACCAGGCCTAGCAGCTACAATGAGCAGTTCTTC.

The count of this clone is one. The V and J genes are TRBV10-3 and TRBJ2-7, with 8 bases matching TRBD2. The germline gives CDR1 ENHRY, CDR2 SYGVKD. This CDR3 has 14 residues. Trimming took 11 bases from V and 4 from J; bases not matched to a gene: 13. The chain's CDR3 is CAWPGLVGWYEQYF. CDR3 in DNA: TGTGCCTGGCCGGGACTAGTGGGGTGGTACGAGCAGTACTTC.

In its sample, this clone was seen once. This rearrangement joins TRBV7-2 to TRBJ1-2; D not resolved. Germline CDR1 SGHTA, CDR2 FQGNSA. V dropped 1 base and J dropped 4 bases, with 13 bases sitting between them. The CDR3 spans 15 residues. CDR3 sequence reads: CASSLVPIAGYGYTF. CDR3 coding DNA: TGTGCCAGCAGCTTAGTACCCATCGCAGGCTATGGCTACACCTTC.